This passage covers 11 T cell receptor beta chains from one sample sequenced in a study of CD8+ T cells in alopecia areata. After isolation, RNA underwent reverse transcription to generate cDNA as the sequencing template. TCRdb's copy holds only in-frame clones and misses some; the assay was immunoSEQ multiplex PCR. Of roughly 150,000 clones detected, approximately 50% appear once; the ten largest clones hold about 6.4%. The sample consisted of CD4+ T cells sorted from blood. Receptors were obtained from a human donor with alopecia areata.

A note on this clone: The identical CDR3 is also encoded by other nucleotide sequences in the sample. This chain links TRBV18 with TRBJ1-5; D unclear. The CDR3 extends over 13 amino acids. CDR1 KGHSH and CDR2 LQKENI come from the germline V gene. Trimming stripped 3 bases from V and 4 bases from J, with 7 bases between. The CDR3 sequence: CASSPGQNQPQHF. The CDR3, as DNA: TGTGCCAGCTCACCGGGTCAGAATCAGCCCCAGCATTTT. Full variable domain (remainder filled in from reference TRBV18 and TRBJ1-5): NAGVMQNPRHLVRRRGQEARLRCSPMKGHSHVYWYRQLPEEGLKFMVYLQKENIIDESGMPKERFSAEFPKEGPSILRIQQVVRGDSAAYFCASSPGQNQPQHFGDGTRLSIL.

The chain employs TRBV27 and TRBJ2-5; maybe TRBD1 (6 bases). The germline V gene has CDR1 MNHEY and CDR2 SMNVEV (reference sequence). The V end was cut by 1 base, the J end by 1 base, with 7 bases between. The CDR3 extends over 14 amino acids. Written as DNA, the CDR3 is TGTGCCAGCAGTTTATTGGGGGCCCAAGAGACCCAGTACTTC. Its translation: CASSLLGAQETQYF.

In DNA, the CDR3 is TGCAGCGTTCGGGTGGGCTGGTACGAGCAGTACTTC. Translation: CSVRVGWYEQYF. The chain recombines TRBV29-1 with TRBJ2-7; D call uncertain. This CDR3 is 12 amino acids long. Germline loops: CDR1 SQVTM, CDR2 ANQGSEA. V lost 5 bases and J lost 4, with 12 bases in between.

The chain has TRBV29-1 and TRBJ2-5; 8 bases agree with TRBD2. The CDR3 spans 14 residues. Germline CDR1 SQVTM, CDR2 ANQGSEA. V was pared by 6 bases and J by 0 bases, with 6 bases of the junction left unmatched. CDR3 bases: TGCAGCGTGCTACTAGCGGAGAACCAAGAGACCCAGTACTTC. Its protein product is CSVLLAENQETQYF.

The rearrangement uses TRBV28 and TRBJ2-5; D is ambiguous. Germline CDR1 is MDHEN and CDR2 is SYDVKM. This CDR3 is 20 amino acids long. V was pared by 3 bases and J by 3 bases, with 29 bases between. CDR3 nucleotide sequence: TGTGCCAGCAGTTTCCCGCAATTTCGATGGGCAAACCCCTCCAAAGAGACCCAGTACTTC. Its translation: CASSFPQFRWANPSKETQYF.

The chain carries TRBV5-1 and TRBJ1-1; possible D gene TRBD1, 6 bases. Germline values: CDR1 SGHRS, CDR2 YFSETQ. The CDR3 runs to 13 residues. Trimming removed 4 bases at V and 4 bases at J, with 11 bases between. This CDR3 reads CASSIGQITEAFF. CDR3 DNA: TGCGCCAGCAGCATTGGACAGATCACTGAAGCTTTCTTT.

On this clone itself: Other DNA sequences in this sample translate to the same CDR3. J is TRBJ2-1 and V is TRBV5-1; D call uncertain. This CDR3 is built from 13 residues. V was cut by 0 bases and J by 4 bases, with 5 bases left in between. Germline V gives CDR1 SGHRS, CDR2 YFSETQ. CDR3 DNA sequence: TGCGCCAGCAGCTTGGGGGGATACAATGAGCAGTTCTTC. It codes for CASSLGGYNEQFF.

The CDR3 sequence: CASGTANEQFF. In DNA form, the CDR3 reads TGTGCCAGTGGGACAGCCAATGAGCAGTTCTTC. The chain recombines TRBV28 with TRBJ2-1; 7 bases align to TRBD1. V shed 9 bases, J shed 6 bases, and the junction held 2 bases outside the gene matches. Germline values: CDR1 MDHEN, CDR2 SYDVKM. This CDR3 is 11 amino acids long.

This clone turned up a few times. CDR3 bases: TGTGCCAGCAGCCGAGGGACTAGCGGGGGGAGCTCCTACAATGAGCAGTTCTTC. The encoded protein is CASSRGTSGGSSYNEQFF. The chain recombines TRBV9 with TRBJ2-1; 15 bases map to TRBD2. Germline V gene data show CDR1 as SGDLS and CDR2 as YYNGEE. Unmatched junction bases numbered 5, after V lost 4 bases and J lost 0 bases. The CDR3 covers 18 residues. Using reference TRBV9 and TRBJ2-1 for the parts outside the CDR3, the full variable domain is DSGVTQTPKHLITATGQRVTLRCSPRSGDLSVYWYQQSLDQGLQFLIQYYNGEERAKGNILERFSAQQFPDLHSELNLSSLELGDSALYFCASSRGTSGGSSYNEQFFGPGTRLTVL.

This clone was seen only a few times. The chain joins TRBV5-4 to TRBJ1-1; D gene uncertain. CDR3 length: 16 residues. Trimming left V 3 bases short and J 1 base short, with 16 bases between. Germline V gives CDR1 SGHNT, CDR2 YYREEE (reference sequence). Here the CDR3 reads CASSSASGNPNTEAFF. In nucleotides, the CDR3 is TGTGCCAGCAGCTCGGCGTCGGGCAATCCGAACACTGAAGCTTTCTTT.

The chain couples TRBV5-1 to TRBJ2-1; TRBD2 matches 7 bases. J was trimmed by 0 bases and V by 2 bases; bases with no gene match: 5. Germline CDR1 and CDR2: SGHRS and YFSETQ. This CDR3 comprises 16 residues. CDR3 nucleotide sequence: TGCGCCAGCAGCTTTTTAACGGGAGGCTCCTACAATGAGCAGTTCTTC. This encodes CASSFLTGGSYNEQFF.